Presented here are 24 T cell receptor beta chains from one specimen sequenced in a study of cytomegalovirus exposure and HLA in healthy donors. PCR employed 60 Vbeta and 13 Jbeta primers. Assay: immunoSEQ multiplex PCR; the TCRdb copy retains only in-frame clones and omits some. The profile shows 140,000 to 150,000 clones, roughly 78% of them singletons. Material for sequencing was PBMCs. The receptors derive from a man in his forties in good health and CMV-seropositive.

This clone was observed a single time. V is TRBV2 and J is TRBJ2-2, with 10 bases identical to TRBD1. Trimming at V came to 6 bases and at J to 6 bases, leaving 7 bases not matched to a gene. Germline V CDR1 and CDR2: SNHLY, FYNNEI. The CDR3 runs 15 residues. This CDR3 is CASSGQGGSAGELFF. CDR3 bases: TGTGCCAGCAGCGGACAGGGGGGATCGGCCGGGGAGCTGTTTTTT. Using reference TRBV2 and TRBJ2-2 for the parts outside the CDR3, the full variable domain is EPEVTQTPSHQVTQMGQEVILRCVPISNHLYFYWYRQILGQKVEFLVSFYNNEISEKSEIFDDQFSVERPDGSNFTLKIRSTKLEDSAMYFCASSGQGGSAGELFFGEGSRLTVL.

This rearrangement joins TRBV6-6 to TRBJ2-1; D unclear. Trimming took off 7 bases at V and 10 bases at J, with 20 bases between the two ends. The CDR3 contains 14 residues. Per the germline V gene, CDR1 is MNHNY and CDR2 is SVGAGI (reference sequence). CDR3 nucleotide sequence: TGTGCCAGCATGGCGAGCCCCACGGCCAGGGAGCAGTTCTTC. Translation gives CASMASPTAREQFF.

This rearrangement joins TRBV6-1 to TRBJ1-5, with 9 bases identical to TRBD1. Losses at the gene ends were 4 bases for V and 6 bases for J; bases not matched to a gene: 10. The CDR3 consists of 16 residues. Germline V gene data show CDR1 as MNHNS and CDR2 as SASEGT. This CDR3 is CASSGTGTGFSQPQHF. CDR3 in DNA: TGTGCCAGCAGTGGAACCGGGACAGGGTTTAGTCAGCCCCAGCATTTT.

In this sample, this clone turned up once. The gene calls are TRBV29-1 and TRBJ2-7, with D unclear. Looked up from germline, CDR1 is SQVTM and CDR2 is ANQGSEA. This CDR3 has 12 residues. The ends were cut back, 5 bases at V and 0 bases at J, with 8 bases in the middle. The CDR3 protein is CSVLYSSYEQYF. The CDR3 nucleotides read TGCAGCGTTCTTTACAGCTCCTACGAGCAGTACTTC.

This clone turned up a few times. At one of its ends the junction is not consistent with the germline gene, which may arise from a read error. The rearrangement uses TRBV7-9 and TRBJ2-7; TRBD2 might be the D (5 bases). There are 12 residues in the CDR3. Germline CDR1 reads SEHNR; CDR2 reads FQNEAQ (reference sequence). CDR3 sequence reads: CSSSPEGSEQYF. The CDR3 DNA sequence: TGTTCCAGCAGTCCTGAGGGAAGCGAGCAGTACTTC.

CDR3 sequence (DNA): TGTGCCAGCAGTTACTCTGGGACTAAGTACGAGCAGTACTTC. As protein: CASSYSGTKYEQYF. The chain joins TRBV6-5 to TRBJ2-7; 7 bases fit TRBD2. The CDR3 length is 14 residues. V was pared by 0 bases and J by 4 bases, with 3 bases of the junction left unmatched. Germline V gene sequence: CDR1 MNHEY, CDR2 SVGAGI.

This chain uses TRBV29-1 with TRBJ1-1; the D gene is possibly TRBD1 (6 bases). Per the germline V gene, CDR1 is SQVTM and CDR2 is ANQGSEA. CDR3 length equals 12 residues. Trimming shortened V by 7 bases and J by 1 base, and 10 bases separated the two germline ends. CDR3 amino acids: CSGEDRNTEAFF. The CDR3 DNA follows: TGCAGCGGAGAGGACAGGAACACTGAAGCTTTCTTT.

As DNA, the CDR3 is TGTGCCAGCAGCTTAGGGGACAGGTTTTTGAGTTCACCCCTCCACTTT. Protein sequence: CASSLGDRFLSSPLHF. The chain has TRBV7-2 and TRBJ1-6; 8 positions agree with TRBD1. This CDR3 region has 16 residues. CDR1 is SGHTA, CDR2 FQGNSA, per germline. The V gene end was trimmed by 1 base and the J gene end by 9 bases; junction bases not matched to a gene: 8. Filled out from reference TRBV7-2 and TRBJ1-6, the complete variable domain reads GAGVSQSPSNKVTEKGKDVELRCDPISGHTALYWYRQSLGQGLEFLIYFQGNSAPDKSGLPSDRFSAERTGGSVSTLTIQRTQQEDSAVYLCASSLGDRFLSSPLHFGNGTRLTVT.

The chain recombines TRBV6-4 with TRBJ2-7; 7 bases line up with TRBD2. Germline V gene sequence: CDR1 MRHNA, CDR2 SNTAGT. Unmatched junction bases numbered 4, after V lost 3 bases and J lost 2 bases. CDR3 length: 14 amino acids. The CDR3 DNA follows: TGTGCCAGCAGTGATACTAGCGAGACCTACGAGCAGTACTTC. The encoded protein is CASSDTSETYEQYF.

The chain recombines TRBV25-1 with TRBJ2-7; the D gene is possibly TRBD2 (6 bases). V was trimmed by 0 bases and J by 7 bases, leaving 10 bases between them. The CDR3 loop spans 13 amino acids. Germline V gives CDR1 MGHDK, CDR2 SYGVNS. CDR3 residues: CASSEYVGGEQYF. CDR3 sequence (DNA): TGTGCCAGCAGTGAATATGTGGGGGGAGAGCAGTACTTC.

This rearrangement joins TRBV7-3 to TRBJ2-6, with 7 bases aligning to TRBD1. The CDR3 has 19 residues. CDR1 is SGHTA and CDR2 is FQGTGA in the germline V gene. J gave up 0 bases and V 5 bases, and 13 bases lay outside the gene matches. The CDR3 DNA reads as TGTGCCAGCAGCCTATCCCTGACGGGACAGAGCTCTGGGGCCAACGTCCTGACTTTC. As protein: CASSLSLTGQSSGANVLTF.

The chain is built from TRBV5-4 and TRBJ2-1; TRBD2 agrees at 8 bases. J was trimmed by 5 bases and V by 3 bases; bases with no gene match: 4. The CDR3 covers 14 residues. CDR1 is SGHNT and CDR2 is YYREEE in the germline V gene (reference sequence). DNA of the CDR3: TGTGCCAGCAGCTATGGGACTAGGGACAATGAGCAGTTCTTC. Residues: CASSYGTRDNEQFF.

V gene TRBV5-4 combines with J gene TRBJ2-7; D may be TRBD2 (6 bases). The CDR3 spans 15 residues. V was trimmed by 0 bases and J by 4 bases, leaving 14 bases between them. Germline V gene data show CDR1 as SGHNT and CDR2 as YYREEE (reference sequence). DNA of the CDR3: TGTGCCAGCAGCTTGGCAGGAGGGGTTGGTTACGAGCAGTACTTC. It translates to CASSLAGGVGYEQYF.

V gene TRBV7-8 combines with J gene TRBJ2-2; 8 positions match TRBD2. The germline gives CDR1 SGHVS, CDR2 FQNEAQ. This CDR3 region has 16 residues. V dropped 6 bases and J dropped 1; count of bases not matched to a gene: 7. The CDR3 here is CASSRPGLENTGELFF. The CDR3 DNA is TGTGCCAGCAGTCGACCGGGACTAGAGAACACCGGGGAGCTGTTTTTT.

This clone has only a few counts. The V and J genes are TRBV9 and TRBJ2-2; D may be TRBD1 (6 bases). This CDR3 comprises 18 residues. The V gene's germline CDR1 is SGDLS and CDR2 YYNGEE. Trimming shortened V by 3 bases and J by 8 bases, and 26 bases separated the two germline ends. The CDR3 DNA sequence: TGTGCCAGCAGCGCCTGGGGACCTGTAGACAGGCGGAAAGGGGAGCTGTTTTTT. Translation gives CASSAWGPVDRRKGELFF.

Concerning this clone: Different DNA sequences within this sample yield the same CDR3. The chain is built from TRBV30 and TRBJ1-1; tentatively, D is TRBD1 (6 bases). The CDR3 contains 13 residues. V was shortened by 5 bases and J by 0 bases, with 10 bases between the two germline ends. Germline loops: CDR1 GTSNPN, CDR2 SVGIG (reference sequence). DNA for the CDR3: TGTGCCTGGGACAGGAGAATGAACACTGAAGCTTTCTTT. Protein: CAWDRRMNTEAFF.

This clone was detected only once. The rearrangement links TRBV19 to TRBJ2-1; D not resolved. V was trimmed by 11 bases and J by 6 bases, leaving 11 bases between them. Per the germline V gene, CDR1 is LNHDA and CDR2 is SQIVND (reference sequence). The CDR3 runs to 11 residues. This chain's CDR3 is CAAKTGNEQFF. CDR3 nucleotide sequence: TGTGCCGCAAAGACGGGCAATGAGCAGTTCTTC.

Only a few counts were recorded for this clone. The J gene is TRBJ1-6, the V gene TRBV2; TRBD1 is a possible D gene (5 bases). The V gene's germline CDR1 is SNHLY and CDR2 FYNNEI. The CDR3 totals 14 residues. V was pared by 4 bases and J by 5 bases, with 9 bases between. CDR3 protein: CASSVRGNNSPLHF. CDR3 coding DNA: TGTGCCAGCAGTGTTCGGGGGAATAATTCACCCCTCCACTTT.

The chain has TRBV7-2 and TRBJ2-7; D call uncertain. The CDR3 contains 16 residues. Germline CDR1 and CDR2: SGHTA and FQGNSA. V lost 5 bases and J 3 bases, leaving 20 bases between the germline ends. The CDR3 DNA sequence: TGTGCCAGCAGCCTTGCCCAAAATATAAAGCACTACGAGCAGTACTTC. Protein sequence: CASSLAQNIKHYEQYF.

This clone has a handful of counts. V is TRBV19 and J is TRBJ2-7; a weak D match, TRBD1 (6 bases). V lost 2 bases and J 6 bases, leaving 11 bases between the germline ends. The CDR3 is 13 residues long. Germline CDR1 is LNHDA and CDR2 is SQIVND (reference sequence). The chain's CDR3 is CASSITGSFEQYF. CDR3 DNA: TGTGCCAGTAGTATAACAGGGAGCTTCGAGCAGTACTTC.

The chain joins TRBV27 to TRBJ1-2; 11 bases align to TRBD1. V dropped 4 bases and J dropped 7; count of bases not matched to a gene: 11. CDR3 length: 16 amino acids. Per the germline V gene, CDR1 is MNHEY and CDR2 is SMNVEV (reference sequence). In DNA, the CDR3 is TGTGCCAGCAGTTACTACTCTCCGGGACAGGGGGGTGGCTACACCTTC. Amino acids: CASSYYSPGQGGGYTF.

V is TRBV28 and J is TRBJ1-2, with 9 bases lining up with TRBD1. Germline lookup yields CDR1 MDHEN and CDR2 SYDVKM. The CDR3 is 16 amino acids. V was pared by 2 bases and J by 8 bases, with 12 bases of the junction left unmatched. CDR3 in DNA: TGTGCCAGCAGTTTAACCCCCGTACAGGGGGCGCGGGGCTACACCTTC. Translated: CASSLTPVQGARGYTF.

The J gene is TRBJ1-4, the V gene TRBV6-6, with D perhaps matching TRBD1 (5 bases). Between the trimmed V and J ends, which lost 7 bases and 8 bases, there was a span of 23 bases. From germline, CDR1 is MNHNY and CDR2 SVGAGI (reference sequence). CDR3 length: 16 residues. CDR3 sequence: CASNLGAPAVGEKLFF. The CDR3 coding sequence is TGTGCCAGCAACCTAGGGGCGCCGGCCGTAGGGGAAAAACTGTTTTTT.

The V call is TRBV2, the J call TRBJ2-3; TRBD2 might be the D (6 bases). With 3 bases removed from V and 6 bases from J, the gap between germline ends came to 19 bases. This CDR3 region has 16 residues. Germline loops: CDR1 SNHLY, CDR2 FYNNEI. CDR3 sequence reads: CASSEGSGGSLDTQYF. CDR3 DNA: TGTGCCAGCAGTGAGGGATCCGGAGGGAGCCTGGATACGCAGTATTTT. Using reference TRBV2 and TRBJ2-3 for the parts outside the CDR3, the full variable domain is EPEVTQTPSHQVTQMGQEVILRCVPISNHLYFYWYRQILGQKVEFLVSFYNNEISEKSEIFDDQFSVERPDGSNFTLKIRSTKLEDSAMYFCASSEGSGGSLDTQYFGPGTRLTVL.